The rows below give T cell receptor beta chains drawn from one sample of a study of T cell repertoires in cytomegalovirus infection. TCRdb re-analysed the reads in MiXCR, keeping a single row per CDR3 protein. The top ten clones hold 13% of a sample with approximately 770,000 distinct CDR3 sequences, 25% to 30% of them seen once. These receptors have no known antigen. Sequences were derived from cultured CD8+ T cells from PBMCs, sampled from culture after CMV antigen stimulation. These receptors were taken from a human donor in good health (CMV status not recorded). Some clones in this sample may be carry-over from other donors' samples. The CDR3 runs from the conserved cysteine through the conserved F or W. Each record gives: V gene, clone size, D gene, CDR3 length, J gene, CDR3 protein, CDR3 DNA. The D gene is left open where the match is weak. Clone size is given for some rows only: seen once, a few or many times, or a class if the clone is expanded.

TRBV11-2	NA	TRBD1	16	TRBJ1-1	CASSLKTTGVITEAFF	TGTGCCAGCAGCTTAAAAACTACAGGGGTTATCACTGAAGCTTTCTTT
TRBV4-1	NA	TRBD1	15	TRBJ1-3	CASSQGWTGGNTIYF	TGCGCCAGCAGCCAAGGCTGGACAGGGGGAAACACCATATATTTT
TRBV10-3	once	NA	11	TRBJ1-2	CAIQKGAGYTF	TGTGCAATTCAGAAGGGAGCTGGCTACACCTTC
TRBV19	NA	NA	14	TRBJ1-1	CASSMTGMNTEAFF	TGTGCCAGTAGTATGACAGGCATGAACACTGAAGCTTTCTTT
TRBV7-9	NA	NA	16	TRBJ2-3	CASRRPEGGFTDTQYF	TGTGCCAGCAGGCGCCCCGAGGGGGGATTCACAGATACGCAGTATTTT
TRBV12-3/TRBV12-4	few	NA	16	TRBJ2-3	CASSHSQGGPADTQYF	TGTGCCAGCAGTCACTCCCAGGGGGGGCCAGCAGATACGCAGTATTTT
TRBV25-1	NA	NA	17	TRBJ2-2	CASSGLLRGTNTGELFF	TGTGCCAGCAGTGGACTCCTTCGGGGCACGAACACCGGGGAGCTGTTTTTT
TRBV12-3/TRBV12-4	few	NA	16	TRBJ1-5	CASSLDEGYSNQPQHF	TGTGCCAGCAGTTTGGATGAAGGCTATAGCAATCAGCCCCAGCATTTT
TRBV12-5	few	NA	16	TRBJ2-1	CASGLVFAETYNEQFF	TGTGCTAGTGGTTTGGTATTTGCGGAAACCTACAATGAGCAGTTCTTC
TRBV5-5	few	TRBD1	13	TRBJ1-1	CASRLGQGAEAFF	TGTGCCAGCAGACTCGGACAGGGGGCTGAAGCTTTCTTT
TRBV6-6	few	NA	17	TRBJ1-5	CASSYSPRQHSNQPQHF	TGTGCCAGCAGTTACAGCCCAAGACAGCATAGCAATCAGCCCCAGCATTTT
TRBV7-3	NA	NA	15	TRBJ2-2	CASSSWEVGTGELFF	TGTGCCAGCAGCTCCTGGGAGGTCGGCACCGGGGAGCTGTTTTTT